These T cell receptor beta chains were read from a single sample in a study of cytomegalovirus exposure and HLA in healthy donors. Profiled with immunoSEQ multiplex PCR; TCRdb holds only in-frame clones, not every one. The table shows 150,000 to 200,000 clones, with more than 65% occurring only once. The sequenced sample consisted of PBMCs. Receptors originate from a man in his forties or fifties in good health and CMV-seropositive. Each CDR3 is given with its conserved first and last residue.

j_call | v_call | cdr3_aa
TRBJ2-2 | TRBV4-2 | CASSQPGTSPGELFF
TRBJ1-2 | TRBV9 | CASSVEGWGYTF
TRBJ2-7 | TRBV19 | CASSIANGGAGGYEQYF
TRBJ2-6 | TRBV6-1 | CASSEARDRVSGANVLTF
TRBJ2-7 | TRBV5-1 | CASSSNDRSTYEQYF
TRBJ1-1 | TRBV7-9 | CASSLAAGLNLRTTEAFF
TRBJ1-2 | TRBV14 | CASSQRTRYGYTF
TRBJ2-3 | TRBV5-4 | CASSLRLAGRTDTQYF
TRBJ1-3 | TRBV29-1 | CSVDGGGRPGNTIYF
TRBJ2-1 | TRBV19 | CATSDNPNEQFF
TRBJ2-5 | TRBV6-5 | CASSRLAGTKETQYF
TRBJ1-1 | TRBV7-9 | CASSREVGTEAFF
TRBJ2-1 | TRBV7-9 | CASSLPGLAASSYNEQFF
TRBJ2-7 | TRBV9 | CASSVGVGSSYEQYF
TRBJ2-1 | TRBV18 | CASSPGGVEQFF
TRBJ2-1 | TRBV30 | CAWSVYGSGIVFF
TRBJ2-3 | TRBV7-2 | CASGRDRGPDTQYF
TRBJ1-1 | TRBV2 | CASSDLGQGDTEAFF
TRBJ2-2 | TRBV7-7 | CASSDGASRTGELFF
TRBJ1-1 | TRBV6-6 | CASKMRDSATEAFF
TRBJ2-5 | TRBV15 | CATSRDLGQETQYF
TRBJ2-1 | TRBV2 | CASSAQGYNEQFF
TRBJ1-4 | TRBV27 | CASPPPTGSDEKLFF
TRBJ1-6 | TRBV4-2 | CASSQDTLTPTPLHF
TRBJ2-2 | TRBV9 | CASGSGGPNTGELFF
TRBJ2-1 | TRBV7-9 | CASSLAGTGLEQFF
TRBJ2-1 | TRBV19 | CASSTLELDNEQFF
TRBJ1-2 | TRBV6-5 | CASSPHLDNYGYTF
TRBJ2-2 | TRBV11-3 | CASSPRATGASGELFF
TRBJ2-7 | TRBV5-6 | CASRRRGGADEQYF
TRBJ2-4 | TRBV7-9 | CASSPPSGSSQYF
TRBJ2-3 | TRBV7-8 | CASSRRGGHTQYF
TRBJ1-1 | TRBV11-1 | CASSPLTGENTEAFF
TRBJ2-2 | TRBV27 | CASSLYPGVGTGELFF
TRBJ1-2 | TRBV28 | CASSLFTGAYGYTF
TRBJ2-1 | TRBV6-1 | CASSDTGYNEQFF
TRBJ2-3 | TRBV7-8 | CASSLGPGRGGLADTQYF
TRBJ1-3 | TRBV5-4 | CASSPGPGNTIYF
TRBJ2-7 | TRBV5-1 | CASSAGTFTSYEQYF
TRBJ2-3 | TRBV5-1 | CASSSGLAGSDTQYF
TRBJ2-7 | TRBV4-2 | CASSQAPSGGPYEQYF
TRBJ2-2 | TRBV5-1 | CASRQATGELFF
TRBJ1-5 | TRBV28 | CASSLDLGTKSNQPQHF
TRBJ2-5 | TRBV7-2 | CASSLRLGQETQYF
TRBJ1-5 | TRBV19 | CASSIAGGLYNQPQHF
TRBJ1-5 | TRBV6-1 | CASTVSSNQPQHF
TRBJ2-1 | TRBV5-1 | CASTTGTMDNEQFF
TRBJ1-1 | TRBV10-3 | CAISDPGGSNTEAFF
TRBJ1-5 | TRBV28 | CASRRDSGRNQPQHF
TRBJ1-6 | TRBV7-2 | CASRTGANSYNSPLHF
TRBJ2-3 | TRBV10-3 | CAISESQVFSIGDTQYF
TRBJ1-5 | TRBV11-2 | CASSLETAGAGPQHF
TRBJ2-5 | TRBV28 | CASNPGGLRRVGRETQYF
TRBJ2-7 | TRBV5-1 | CASSLGAGGYEQYF
TRBJ2-3 | TRBV6-5 | CASSYGLAGVADTQYF